This is a list of T cell receptor beta chains from one sample in a study of chronic HIV infection and antiretroviral therapy. TCRdb analysed the 5' RACE reads with MiXCR anew, one entry per CDR3 protein. The sample lists about 48,000 distinct CDR3 sequences, under 20% seen once, with 2.8% in the top ten. Material: peripheral blood. These receptors were taken from an adult who had HIV and had not received antiretroviral therapy, or was an uninfected healthy control (not recorded which). Both conserved end residues are part of each CDR3. The D gene is left open where the match is weak. Size values are once, few and many counts, or a class for expanded clones, and some rows have none.

J gene	CDR3 length	D gene	clone size	V gene	CDR3 protein	CDR3 DNA
TRBJ2-1	15	TRBD1	-	TRBV10-1	CASTATMTGGERWFF	TGCGCCAGCACCGCTACCATGACAGGGGGTGAACGCTGGTTCTTC
TRBJ2-1	15	-	once	TRBV28	CASSLLAGYLNEQFF	TGTGCCAGCAGTTTGTTGGCAGGGTATCTGAATGAGCAGTTCTTC
TRBJ2-1	15	TRBD1	-	TRBV7-2	CASSDRTGAVNEQFF	TGTGCCAGCAGCGACCGGACAGGGGCGGTTAATGAGCAGTTCTTC
TRBJ2-1	17	TRBD2	-	TRBV15	CATSTPGLADWGNEQFF	TGTGCCACCAGCACCCCGGGACTAGCGGATTGGGGGAATGAGCAGTTCTTC
TRBJ2-1	14	TRBD2	many	TRBV29-1	CSSGGAGLYNEQFF	TGCAGCTCGGGGGGAGCAGGTCTTTACAATGAGCAGTTCTTC
TRBJ2-3	13	TRBD2	many	TRBV29-1	CSVGGGNTDTQYF	TGCAGCGTTGGGGGGGGAAACACAGATACGCAGTATTTT
TRBJ1-6	17	TRBD1	few	TRBV4-1	CASSQGTGSSYNSPLHF	TGCGCCAGCAGCCAAGGGACAGGGAGCTCCTATAATTCACCCCTCCACTTT
TRBJ1-1	14	TRBD1	few	TRBV2	CASIQTGSHTEAFF	TGTGCCAGCATACAGACAGGGTCACACACTGAAGCTTTCTTT
TRBJ2-1	14	TRBD2	few	TRBV29-1	CSVGTSGSGSEQFF	TGCAGCGTTGGTACTAGCGGGAGCGGGAGTGAGCAGTTCTTC
TRBJ2-1	15	-	few	TRBV10-3	CAISDYLSGPNEQFF	TGTGCCATCAGTGATTATTTGAGCGGACCTAACGAGCAGTTCTTC
TRBJ2-7	15	TRBD1	few	TRBV5-1	CASSQSGTASYEQYF	TGCGCCAGCAGCCAATCCGGGACAGCAAGCTACGAGCAGTACTTC
TRBJ1-1	15	-	few	TRBV29-1	CSVERAGLLNTEAFF	TGCAGCGTTGAAAGGGCCGGACTCTTGAACACTGAAGCTTTCTTT
TRBJ2-4	15	-	few	TRBV3-1	CASTDLGLAKNIQYF	TGTGCCAGCACCGACTTGGGTCTAGCCAAAAACATTCAGTACTTC
TRBJ1-6	14	-	few	TRBV10-3	CAISVGGENSPLHF	TGTGCCATCAGTGTGGGCGGGGAGAATTCACCCCTCCACTTT
TRBJ2-7	14	TRBD2	-	TRBV6-2/TRBV6-3	CASSSLAGNMEQYF	TGTGCCAGCAGTTCCCTAGCGGGAAATATGGAGCAGTACTTC
TRBJ2-7	14	-	-	TRBV28	CASSWVGGTYEQYF	TGTGCCAGCAGTTGGGTTGGGGGAACCTACGAGCAGTACTTC
TRBJ2-2	15	-	-	TRBV9	CASSQTSDGSGELFF	TGTGCCAGCAGCCAGACTTCGGATGGATCCGGGGAGCTGTTTTTT
TRBJ2-5	12	-	-	TRBV12-3/TRBV12-4	CASSSAQETQYF	TGTGCCAGCAGTTCCGCCCAAGAGACCCAGTACTTC
TRBJ2-1	17	TRBD2	-	TRBV6-2/TRBV6-3	CASSYSRLAGVYNEQFF	TGTGCCAGCAGTTACTCACGCCTAGCGGGAGTTTACAATGAGCAGTTCTTC
TRBJ2-5	14	-	medium-sized	TRBV29-1	CSVEGAGGGETQYF	TGCAGCGTTGAAGGGGCAGGGGGAGGGGAGACCCAGTACTTC
TRBJ1-6	16	TRBD1	-	TRBV3-1	CASSQVQRQGDSPLHF	TGTGCCAGCAGCCAGGTACAGAGGCAGGGGGATTCACCCCTCCACTTT
TRBJ1-2	14	-	few	TRBV28	CASSLPTTGGGYTF	TGTGCCAGCAGTTTACCCACGACCGGAGGAGGCTACACCTTC
TRBJ2-7	13	-	few	TRBV28	CASSLIWGNEQYF	TGTGCCAGCAGTTTGATTTGGGGCAACGAGCAGTACTTC
TRBJ1-5	16	-	-	TRBV9	CASSVEAVTRSDTQHF	TGTGCCAGCAGCGTAGAGGCCGTAACGCGCTCAGATACGCAGCATTTT
TRBJ1-2	11	-	few	TRBV28	CASREGYGYTF	TGTGCCAGCCGGGAGGGCTATGGCTACACCTTC
TRBJ2-7	15	TRBD1	few	TRBV5-1	CASRPTDRAPYEQYF	TGCGCCAGCAGACCGACTGACAGGGCCCCCTACGAGCAGTACTTC
TRBJ2-1	17	TRBD2	-	TRBV5-1	CASSLDEASGSYNEQFF	TGCGCCAGCAGCTTGGATGAGGCTAGCGGTTCCTACAATGAGCAGTTCTTC
TRBJ1-1	13	-	many	TRBV20-1	CSASWTANTEAFF	TGCAGTGCTAGCTGGACCGCGAACACTGAAGCTTTCTTT
TRBJ2-5	13	-	-	TRBV27	CASSFAVTETQYF	TGTGCCAGCAGTTTTGCGGTTACAGAGACCCAGTACTTC
TRBJ2-7	11	-	few	TRBV20-1	CSARQTYEQYF	TGCAGTGCTAGACAAACCTACGAGCAGTACTTC
TRBJ1-5	17	TRBD1	many	TRBV11-1	CASSLEGAAGGYQPQHF	TGTGCCAGCAGCTTAGAGGGAGCGGCAGGGGGCTACCAGCCCCAGCATTTT
TRBJ2-3	14	TRBD2	-	TRBV5-1	CASSRSGRSDTQYF	TGCGCCAGCAGTCGTAGCGGGAGGTCAGATACGCAGTATTTT
TRBJ2-1	13	-	-	TRBV29-1	CSVEDVQNNEQFF	TGCAGCGTTGAAGATGTACAGAACAATGAGCAGTTCTTC
TRBJ2-5	16	TRBD1	few	TRBV28	CASSFPPTGGQETQYF	TGTGCCAGCAGTTTCCCTCCGACAGGGGGCCAAGAGACCCAGTACTTC
TRBJ1-4	16	-	many	TRBV7-9	CASSLMTTTTNEKLFF	TGTGCCAGCAGCTTAATGACTACCACAACTAATGAAAAACTGTTTTTT
TRBJ2-1	18	TRBD1	-	TRBV9	CASSVGQGWGSSYNEQFF	TGTGCCAGCAGCGTAGGACAGGGTTGGGGGAGCTCCTACAATGAGCAGTTCTTC
TRBJ1-1	16	TRBD1	few	TRBV4-1	CASSLTGGKTNTEAFF	TGCGCCAGCAGCTTGACAGGGGGCAAGACGAACACTGAAGCTTTCTTT
TRBJ2-3	14	-	few	TRBV29-1	CSGLGVSLRHTQYF	TGCAGCGGACTGGGAGTTAGCTTGAGACATACGCAGTATTTT
TRBJ2-2	14	-	few	TRBV3-1	CASSQNSHTGELFF	TGTGCCAGCAGCCAAAACTCCCACACCGGGGAGCTGTTTTTT
TRBJ2-2	14	-	few	TRBV29-1	CSVAGGGSTGELFF	TGCAGCGTTGCCGGGGGCGGCAGCACCGGGGAGCTGTTTTTT
TRBJ2-7	13	TRBD1	few	TRBV18	CASSAGQGYEQYF	TGTGCCAGCTCAGCGGGACAGGGCTACGAGCAGTACTTC
TRBJ2-1	14	-	-	TRBV29-1	CSVMGLSSYNEQFF	TGCAGCGTGATGGGGTTAAGCTCCTACAATGAGCAGTTCTTC
TRBJ1-1	11	-	few	TRBV4-1	CASQRNTEAFF	TGCGCCAGTCAGCGGAACACTGAAGCTTTCTTT
TRBJ2-1	14	TRBD1	-	TRBV29-1	CSVRSGQVNNEQFF	TGCAGCGTTAGAAGTGGACAGGTCAACAATGAGCAGTTCTTC
TRBJ2-5	18	TRBD2	few	TRBV9	CASSDPLAGGREQETQYF	TGTGCCAGCAGCGACCCCCTAGCGGGGGGGCGGGAGCAAGAGACCCAGTACTTC
TRBJ2-7	11	-	-	TRBV10-3	CAISRGYEQYF	TGTGCCATCAGCCGGGGCTACGAGCAGTACTTC